The sequence of this TCR beta chain was determined in a study of blood T cell repertoires in COVID-19. Turning to the study itself: Material from acute and convalescent COVID-19 was sourced from the United States, Italy and Spain.

Germline loops: CDR1 KGHSH, CDR2 LQKENI. CDR3 length: 17 amino acids. V was shortened by 3 bases and J by 0 bases, with 12 bases between the two germline ends. As processed by the authors: Amplification from reference gene primers served as the basis for estimated nucleated cell counts. Only in-frame clones appear in the TCRdb table, and some are missing; sequencing was by immunoSEQ multiplex PCR. Clone size and V and J calls were adopted from that table, with D and trimming inferred from the DNA. The sample has more than 95,000 clones; 81% are singletons. Sequenced input: peripheral blood. The chain carries TRBV18 and TRBJ2-6; D might be TRBD1 (6 bases). The TCR was taken from a man older than 75 with acute or convalescent COVID-19. As DNA, the CDR3 is TGTGCCAGCTCACCGAGGACAGCGCACTCTGGGGCCAACGTCCTGACTTTC. Amino acid sequence: CASSPRTAHSGANVLTF.